The present T cell receptor beta chain was sequenced within a study of blood T cells in healthy people across ages. There are 12 residues in the CDR3. Deletions cut 7 bases from V and 15 bases from J, with 22 bases between. Looked up from germline, CDR1 is SQVTM and CDR2 is ANQGSEA. Alongside a J-beta primer mix, a sample-barcoded 5' primer served in a second PCR lasting about 7 to 12 cycles. TCRdb reprocessed the 5' RACE reads via MiXCR and lists one record per CDR3 protein. Counted here are roughly 800,000 distinct CDR3 sequences, roughly 60% occurring once; the ten biggest clones make up over 20%.

Sequenced material: blood. The TCR was taken from a man aged 25 to 40 in good health. This chain uses TRBV29-1 with TRBJ2-4, with a weak D call TRBD1 (6 bases). CDR3 DNA sequence: TGCAGCGCTGTGACAGGAAGGGGCGTTCGGTACTTC. Residues: CSAVTGRGVRYF.